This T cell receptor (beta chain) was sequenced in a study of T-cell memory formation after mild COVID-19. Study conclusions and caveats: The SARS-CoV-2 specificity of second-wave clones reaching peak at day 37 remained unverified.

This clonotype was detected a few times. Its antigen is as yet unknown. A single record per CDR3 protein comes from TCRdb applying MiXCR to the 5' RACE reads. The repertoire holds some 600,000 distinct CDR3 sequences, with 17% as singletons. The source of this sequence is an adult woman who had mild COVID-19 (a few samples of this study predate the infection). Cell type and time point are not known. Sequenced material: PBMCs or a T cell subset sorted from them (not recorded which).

CDR3 coding DNA: TGTGCCAGCAGCTTGCCGAAACAGGGGGAGCAGTACTTC. It is translated as CASSLPKQGEQYF. The gene calls are TRBV5-4 and TRBJ2-7; 7 nucleotides agree with TRBD1. J gave up 7 bases and V 1 base, and 5 bases lay outside the gene matches. Looked up from germline, CDR1 is SGHNT and CDR2 is YYREEE (reference sequence). The CDR3 runs to 13 residues.